These T cell receptor beta chains were read from a single sample in a study of CD8 T cells in ankylosing spondylitis. TCRdb re-analysed the 5' RACE reads in MiXCR, keeping a single row per CDR3 protein. The sample includes some 240,000 distinct CDR3 sequences, 8.6% of them seen just once. The sequencing input was blood, either unsorted or a sorted T cell fraction (not recorded which). These receptors were taken from a male donor with ankylosing spondylitis or in good health (not recorded which). CDR3s include the opening cysteine and the closing phenylalanine or tryptophan. The D gene is left open where the match is weak. Size values are once, few and many counts, or a class for expanded clones, and some rows have none.

d_gene	v_gene	abundance	j_gene	CDR3aa	CDR3nt
.	TRBV20-1	many	TRBJ2-7	CSARVAATYEQYF	TGCAGTGCTAGAGTAGCGGCAACCTACGAGCAGTACTTC
TRBD2	TRBV4-2	many	TRBJ2-1	CASSQWSSGGANEQFF	TGTGCCAGCAGCCAGTGGTCTAGCGGGGGGGCCAATGAGCAGTTCTTC
.	TRBV7-2	many	TRBJ1-5	CASTLGSNQPQHF	TGTGCCAGCACCCTAGGGAGCAATCAGCCCCAGCATTTT
.	TRBV4-3	.	TRBJ1-1	CASSPQPTGFDTEAFF	TGCGCCAGCAGCCCACAGCCTACGGGGTTCGACACTGAAGCTTTCTTT
.	TRBV20-1	few	TRBJ2-7	CSARDEGGLYEQYF	TGCAGTGCTAGAGATGAGGGCGGTCTCTACGAGCAGTACTTC
TRBD1	TRBV5-1	many	TRBJ1-2	CASSLAGQGNYGYTF	TGCGCCAGCAGCTTGGCCGGACAGGGAAACTATGGCTACACCTTC
TRBD2	TRBV29-1	many	TRBJ2-1	CSVDRGRALYEQFF	TGCAGCGTTGATCGCGGGAGGGCCCTCTATGAGCAGTTCTTC
.	TRBV19	.	TRBJ1-6	CASRTGTDNSPLHF	TGTGCCAGTAGGACCGGGACGGATAATTCACCCCTCCACTTT
.	TRBV7-2	.	TRBJ1-1	CASRIVGGNTEAFF	TGTGCCAGCAGGATAGTAGGGGGGAACACTGAAGCTTTCTTT
.	TRBV29-1	many	TRBJ2-7	CSVVTGTSWEQYF	TGCAGCGTCGTAACCGGGACGTCTTGGGAGCAGTACTTC
TRBD1	TRBV29-1	many	TRBJ2-7	CSVGRGTGKNEQYF	TGCAGCGTTGGGAGGGGGACAGGTAAAAACGAGCAGTACTTC
TRBD1	TRBV7-9	many	TRBJ2-1	CASSAPGQGIRYEQFF	TGTGCCAGCAGCGCACCGGGACAGGGCATTAGGTATGAGCAGTTCTTC
.	TRBV5-1	many	TRBJ2-7	CASSLPQGGKYEQYF	TGCGCCAGCAGCTTGCCCCAGGGCGGAAAATACGAGCAGTACTTC
.	TRBV20-1	few	TRBJ1-1	CSAGATFTEAFF	TGCAGTGCCGGGGCGACCTTCACTGAAGCTTTCTTT
.	TRBV20-1	many	TRBJ2-3	CSARGQTQYF	TGCAGTGCTAGAGGACAGACGCAGTATTTT
.	TRBV7-9	many	TRBJ2-1	CASSLGPTEQFF	TGTGCCAGCAGCTTAGGCCCTACAGAGCAGTTCTTC
.	TRBV6-1	many	TRBJ1-3	CARTHGDSGNTIYF	TGTGCCAGGACTCACGGCGACTCTGGAAACACCATATATTTT
.	TRBV4-3	many	TRBJ1-2	CASSQDQGPNYGYTF	TGCGCCAGCAGCCAAGATCAGGGTCCTAACTATGGCTACACCTTC
.	TRBV21-1	few	TRBJ1-2	CASSRPRGFNYGYTF	TGTGCCAGCAGCAGACCCAGGGGGTTTAACTATGGCTACACCTTC
.	TRBV12-3/TRBV12-4	many	TRBJ2-3	CASSGASLDTQYF	TGTGCCAGCAGCGGGGCCAGTTTGGATACGCAGTATTTT
.	TRBV29-1	many	TRBJ2-1	CSVEGVAGSSYNEQFF	TGCAGCGTTGAAGGTGTGGCGGGGAGCTCCTACAATGAGCAGTTCTTC
.	TRBV7-6	few	TRBJ2-3	CASSLGGGASTDTQYF	TGTGCCAGCAGCTTGGGGGGTGGCGCGAGCACAGATACGCAGTATTTT